These 25 T cell receptor beta chains were all obtained from the same sample, sequenced in a study of T cells in Graves' hyperthyroidism and ophthalmopathy. RNA transcripts yielded amplified TCR beta CDR3 regions. Using the HTBI primer set, a first-round RT-PCR was run on the TCR CDR3. Via MiXCR, TCRdb re-called the multiplex PCR reads, giving one row per CDR3 protein. In the table there are 340,000 or so distinct CDR3 sequences, roughly a fifth of which are singletons. Sequenced sample: blood. The receptors come from a woman between 50 and 59 years old with Graves' hyperthyroidism.

This clonotype has only one observation. The chain employs TRBV4-2 and TRBJ2-7; TRBD2 might be the D (6 bases). V shed 3 bases and J shed 0 bases, with 12 bases lying between them. The CDR3 has 15 amino acids. CDR1 and CDR2 from the germline V gene are LGHNA and YNFKEQ. CDR3 sequence: CASSQLASSSYEQYF. DNA for the CDR3: TGTGCCAGCAGCCAGCTAGCGAGCTCCTCCTACGAGCAGTACTTC.

This clonotype came up a few times. The CDR3 bases are TGCAGTGCTAGAGGGGGGCGCGGGCAGCCCCAGCATTTT. This translates into CSARGGRGQPQHF. This chain connects TRBV20-1 to TRBJ1-5; D possibly corresponds to TRBD1 (6 bases). V lost 1 base, J lost 7 bases, and 11 bases lay in between. This CDR3 region has 13 residues. CDR1 is DFQATT, CDR2 SNEGSKA, per germline (reference sequence).

This clonotype was counted at least ten times. The CDR3 protein is CASSLPRRLAETTDTQYF. CDR3 DNA sequence: TGTGCCAGCAGTTTACCCCGAAGGCTAGCGGAGACCACAGATACGCAGTATTTT. The chain recombines TRBV28 with TRBJ2-3, with 7 bases fitting TRBD2. The trim removed 2 bases at V and 2 bases at J, leaving 13 bases unmatched. The germline V gene encodes CDR1 MDHEN and CDR2 SYDVKM. The CDR3 has 18 residues. The full variable domain, rest sourced from reference TRBV28 and TRBJ2-3, is DVKVTQSSRYLVKRTGEKVFLECVQDMDHENMFWYRQDPGLGLRLIYFSYDVKMKEKGDIPEGYSVSREKKERFSLILESASTNQTSMYLCASSLPRRLAETTDTQYFGPGTRLTVL.

The chain employs TRBV25-1 and TRBJ2-1; D gene ambiguous. This CDR3 contains 15 residues. CDR1 and CDR2 from the germline V gene are MGHDK and SYGVNS. Trimming stripped 7 bases from V and 3 bases from J, with 16 bases between. The CDR3 DNA reads TGTGCCAGCACTTCTGGGGATTGGGTCTACAATGAGCAGTTCTTC. The encoded protein is CASTSGDWVYNEQFF.

This clonotype was recorded many times. This chain connects TRBV12-3 or TRBV12-4 to TRBJ2-7, with 7 bases matching TRBD1. With V trimmed by 3 bases and J by 2 bases, 7 bases remained unmatched. This CDR3 has 15 residues. CDR3 sequence (DNA): TGTGCCAGCAGTTTCTTCGGACAGGCTGCCTACGAGCAGTACTTC. This gives the protein CASSFFGQAAYEQYF.

This clonotype appeared many times. The chain uses TRBV5-6 and TRBJ1-5, with D uncertain. V gave up 0 bases and J gave up 0 bases, with 4 bases separating them. The CDR3 runs 14 residues. The V gene's germline CDR1 is SGHDT and CDR2 YYEEEE. CDR3 nucleotide sequence: TGTGCCAGCAGCTTGGGTCTTAGCAATCAGCCCCAGCATTTT. Protein: CASSLGLSNQPQHF.

The CDR3: CASSLAEGLGGNTIYF. CDR3 DNA: TGCGCCAGCAGCTTGGCCGAGGGGTTGGGTGGAAACACCATATATTTT. J is TRBJ1-3 and V is TRBV5-1; the D gene is possibly TRBD1 (5 bases). Trimming removed 0 bases from V and 3 bases from J, with 13 bases in between. This CDR3 region has 16 residues. Looked up from germline, CDR1 is SGHRS and CDR2 is YFSETQ.

This clonotype was observed at least ten times. V usage is TRBV20-1 and J usage is TRBJ2-3; 14 bases align to TRBD2. Looked up from germline, CDR1 is DFQATT and CDR2 is SNEGSKA (reference sequence). Germline trimming cut 0 bases from V and 4 bases from J; bases unmatched to any gene: 9. The CDR3 runs 18 residues. The CDR3 DNA is TGCAGTGCTAGAGATCGTCCCCGGGGACTAGCGGGAGCAGATACGCAGTATTTT. Its protein is CSARDRPRGLAGADTQYF.

Remarks on this clonotype: The germline gene is not matched at one end of the junction; a read error may be the cause. The V and J genes are TRBV5-1 and TRBJ2-2; tentative D call: TRBD1 (6 bases). Germline V gene lookup returns CDR1 SGHRS and CDR2 YFSETQ. This CDR3 contains 14 residues. The CDR3 sequence: CASSPGTRLGELFF. CDR3 nucleotide sequence: TGTGCCAGCAGCCCCGGGACACGACTGGGGGAGCTGTTTTTT.

This clonotype was seen at least ten times. The chain is built from TRBV4-2 and TRBJ2-3; D ambiguous. CDR1 LGHNA and CDR2 YNFKEQ come from the germline V gene. This CDR3 has 14 amino acids. The V and J ends lost 1 base and 7 bases respectively, with 12 bases between them. The CDR3 loop reads CASSQGNTGNTQYF. CDR3 bases: TGTGCCAGCAGCCAAGGTAACACTGGGAATACGCAGTATTTT.

The V and J genes are TRBV12-3 or TRBV12-4 and TRBJ1-6; 7 bases map to TRBD1. The CDR3 totals 14 residues. V gave up 6 bases and J gave up 9 bases; unmatched junction bases: 8. Here the CDR3 DNA reads TGTGCCAGCAGACCAGACAGGGTTGGTTCACCCCTCCACTTT. It translates to CASRPDRVGSPLHF.

This clonotype appeared a single time. The genes are TRBV5-4 and TRBJ1-4, with D tentatively TRBD1 (6 bases). Germline lookup yields CDR1 SGHNT and CDR2 YYREEE (reference sequence). This CDR3 has 14 residues. The germline V and J ends were trimmed by 5 bases and 7 bases, with 15 bases remaining between them. Here the CDR3 reads CASRRDTDSEKLFF. The CDR3, as DNA: TGTGCCAGCAGGAGGGACACTGACAGTGAAAAACTGTTTTTT.

In its sample, this clonotype was seen many times. The chain combines TRBV30 with TRBJ2-1, with 8 positions matching TRBD2. The CDR3 is 14 residues long. CDR1 is GTSNPN, CDR2 SVGIG, per germline (reference sequence). After removal of 0 bases from V and 5 bases from J, the junction contained 3 bases not matched to a gene. The CDR3 DNA is TGTGCCTGGAGTGTGTGGCGGGGGGACAATGAGCAGTTCTTC. This gives the protein CAWSVWRGDNEQFF.

This chain connects TRBV9 to TRBJ2-7; D unresolved. Germline assignment: CDR1 SGDLS and CDR2 YYNGEE. The CDR3 consists of 12 residues. V lost 4 bases and J 7 bases, leaving 12 bases between the germline ends. This chain's CDR3 is CASSPYYGEQYF. CDR3 DNA sequence: TGTGCCAGCAGCCCCTATTATGGAGAGCAGTACTTC. Drawing the rest from reference TRBV9 and TRBJ2-7, the complete variable domain is DSGVTQTPKHLITATGQRVTLRCSPRSGDLSVYWYQQSLDQGLQFLIQYYNGEERAKGNILERFSAQQFPDLHSELNLSSLELGDSALYFCASSPYYGEQYFGPGTRLTVT.

This clonotype was seen ten or more times. The rearrangement links TRBV6-1 to TRBJ2-3, with D tentatively TRBD2 (5 bases). The CDR3 loop spans 15 amino acids. Per the germline V gene, CDR1 is MNHNS and CDR2 is SASEGT. V was clipped by 7 bases and J by 0 bases, with 14 bases between them. CDR3 coding DNA: TGTGCCAGCACCCCAGCGGAAACTAGCACAGATACGCAGTATTTT. This codes for CASTPAETSTDTQYF.

The table lists this clonotype with a few counts. The rearrangement links TRBV7-9 to TRBJ2-5; 8 nucleotides align to TRBD1. CDR1 SEHNR and CDR2 FQNEAQ come from the germline V gene (reference sequence). After removal of 5 bases from V and 5 bases from J, the junction contained 4 bases not matched to a gene. The CDR3 extends over 13 amino acids. This CDR3 reads CASSKDRVETQYF. CDR3 DNA sequence: TGTGCCAGCAGCAAGGACAGGGTTGAGACCCAGTACTTC.

V is TRBV7-6 and J is TRBJ1-4, with 9 bases aligning to TRBD1. Per germline, CDR1 SGHVS and CDR2 FNYEAQ. The V segment lost 2 bases and the J segment 8 bases; nucleotides outside the gene matches: 6. The CDR3 extends over 15 amino acids. CDR3 nucleotides: TGTGCCAGCAGCTTACAGACAGGGGGGGGCGAAAAACTGTTTTTT. Amino acid sequence: CASSLQTGGGEKLFF.

This clonotype was counted only a few times. The chain employs TRBV4-1 and TRBJ2-3, with D maybe TRBD2 (5 bases). The CDR3 loop spans 14 amino acids. Germline V CDR1 and CDR2: MGHRA, YSYEKL. The V end lost 1 base, the J end lost 5 bases, and 10 bases lay between the germline ends. As DNA, the CDR3 is TGCGCCAGCAGCCAAGTCGGGGTTTTAGATACGCAGTATTTT. Translating it yields CASSQVGVLDTQYF.

This clonotype was recorded at least ten times. This chain connects TRBV12-5 to TRBJ2-3; 9 nucleotides agree with TRBD1. CDR1 and CDR2 (germline): LGHNT, FRNRAP. The CDR3 runs 14 residues. V trimming: 4 bases; J trimming: 5 bases; junction bases outside the gene matches: 4. The CDR3 nucleotides read TGTGCTAGTGGTTCGGGACAGGGCTTAGATACGCAGTATTTT. Its protein product is CASGSGQGLDTQYF. Based on the CDR3 plus reference TRBV12-5 and TRBJ2-3, the full variable domain is DARVTQTPRHKVTEMGQEVTMRCQPILGHNTVFWYRQTMMQGLELLAYFRNRAPLDDSGMPKDRFSAEMPDATLATLKIQPSEPRDSAVYFCASGSGQGLDTQYFGPGTRLTVL.

There are many counts of this clonotype. The chain combines TRBV12-3 or TRBV12-4 with TRBJ2-5; TRBD2 might be the D (7 bases). The CDR3 has 15 residues. V gave up 3 bases and J gave up 1 base, with 12 bases separating them. In DNA, the CDR3 is TGTGCCAGCAGTTTTCGGGGAGGGGGCCAAGAGACCCAGTACTTC. It yields the protein CASSFRGGGQETQYF.

This clonotype has at least ten counts. This rearrangement joins TRBV11-2 to TRBJ2-5; tentatively, D is TRBD2 (7 bases). Germline V gives CDR1 SGHAT, CDR2 FQNNGV. This CDR3 spans 14 amino acids. Deletions cut 3 bases from V and 1 base from J, with 9 bases between. CDR3 region: CASSFGGLQETQYF. CDR3 coding DNA: TGTGCCAGCAGCTTCGGGGGGCTCCAAGAGACCCAGTACTTC. The full variable domain, in which reference TRBV11-2 and TRBJ2-5 provide the parts outside the CDR3, is EAGVAQSPRYKIIEKRQSVAFWCNPISGHATLYWYQQILGQGPKLLIQFQNNGVVDDSQLPKDRFSAERLKGVDSTLKIQPAKLEDSAVYLCASSFGGLQETQYFGPGTRLLVL.

The chain employs TRBV9 and TRBJ2-2; D is undetermined. The V gene lost 0 bases and the J gene lost 6 bases, with 9 bases spanning the gap. Per germline, CDR1 SGDLS and CDR2 YYNGEE. CDR3 length equals 14 residues. The CDR3 coding sequence is TGTGCCAGCAGCGTAGGGCAGGCTCCCGGGGAGCTGTTTTTT. It translates to CASSVGQAPGELFF. The variable domain in full, with the rest retrieved from reference TRBV9 and TRBJ2-2, is DSGVTQTPKHLITATGQRVTLRCSPRSGDLSVYWYQQSLDQGLQFLIQYYNGEERAKGNILERFSAQQFPDLHSELNLSSLELGDSALYFCASSVGQAPGELFFGEGSRLTVL.

This clonotype was counted at least ten times. This chain joins TRBV30 and TRBJ1-4; 9 bases map to TRBD1. The trim removed 1 base at V and 5 bases at J, leaving 2 bases unmatched. Germline-derived CDR1 and CDR2 are GTSNPN and SVGIG (reference sequence). The CDR3 length is 14 residues. As DNA, the CDR3 is TGTGCCTGGAGTGGCGGGACAGGGAATGAAAAACTGTTTTTT. As protein: CAWSGGTGNEKLFF. The variable domain in full, completed from reference TRBV30 and TRBJ1-4, reads SQTIHQWPATLVQPVGSPLSLECTVEGTSNPNLYWYRQAAGRGLQLLFYSVGIGQISSEVPQNLSASRPQDRQFILSSKKLLLSDSGFYLCAWSGGTGNEKLFFGSGTQLSVL.

This clonotype was seen ten or more times. CDR3 DNA: TGTGCCAGCAGCTCGGACAGACAGAACACTGAAGCTTTCTTT. It encodes CASSSDRQNTEAFF. This rearrangement joins TRBV11-3 to TRBJ1-1, with D possibly matching TRBD1 (6 bases). This CDR3 is built from 14 residues. V gave up 4 bases and J gave up 1 base, with 10 bases separating them. The V gene's germline CDR1 is SGHNT and CDR2 YENEEA.

There are many counts of this clonotype. The chain employs TRBV12-3 or TRBV12-4 and TRBJ1-1, with 7 nucleotides matching TRBD1. J gave up 0 bases and V 6 bases, and 7 bases lay outside the gene matches. This CDR3 contains 15 residues. CDR3 sequence reads: CASRDRDRMNTEAFF. The CDR3 DNA follows: TGTGCCAGCAGGGACCGGGACAGAATGAACACTGAAGCTTTCTTT.